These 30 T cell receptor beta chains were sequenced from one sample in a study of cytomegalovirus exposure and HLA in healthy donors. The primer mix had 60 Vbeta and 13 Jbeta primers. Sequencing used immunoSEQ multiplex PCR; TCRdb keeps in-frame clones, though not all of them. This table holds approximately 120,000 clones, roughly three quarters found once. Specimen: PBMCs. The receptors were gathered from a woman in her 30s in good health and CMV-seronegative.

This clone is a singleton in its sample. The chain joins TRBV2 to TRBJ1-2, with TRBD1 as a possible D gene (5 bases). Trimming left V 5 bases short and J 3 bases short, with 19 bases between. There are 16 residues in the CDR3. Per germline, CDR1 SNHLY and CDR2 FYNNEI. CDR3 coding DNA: TGTGCCAGCAGTCCCCCCTCAGGGCCCACTTACTATGGCTACACCTTC. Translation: CASSPPSGPTYYGYTF.

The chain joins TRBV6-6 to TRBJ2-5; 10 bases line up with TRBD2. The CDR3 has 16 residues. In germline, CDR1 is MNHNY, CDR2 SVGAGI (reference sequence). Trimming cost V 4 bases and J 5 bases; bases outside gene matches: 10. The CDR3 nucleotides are TGTGCCAGCAGTTCCCCAGCGGGAGGGTGGTGGGAGACCCAGTACTTC. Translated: CASSSPAGGWWETQYF.

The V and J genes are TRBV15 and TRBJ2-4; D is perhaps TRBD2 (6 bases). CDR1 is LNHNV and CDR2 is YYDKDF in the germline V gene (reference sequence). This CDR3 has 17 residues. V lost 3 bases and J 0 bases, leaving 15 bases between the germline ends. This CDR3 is CATSRPDYRIAKNIQYF. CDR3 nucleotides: TGTGCCACCAGCAGGCCGGACTATCGGATAGCCAAAAACATTCAGTACTTC.

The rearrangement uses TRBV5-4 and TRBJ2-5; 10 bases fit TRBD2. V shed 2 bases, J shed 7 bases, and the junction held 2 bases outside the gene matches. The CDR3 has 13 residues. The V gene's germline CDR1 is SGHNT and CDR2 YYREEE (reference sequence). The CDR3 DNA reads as TGTGCCAGCAGCTTTGCTAGCGGGAGGACCCAGTACTTC. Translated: CASSFASGRTQYF.

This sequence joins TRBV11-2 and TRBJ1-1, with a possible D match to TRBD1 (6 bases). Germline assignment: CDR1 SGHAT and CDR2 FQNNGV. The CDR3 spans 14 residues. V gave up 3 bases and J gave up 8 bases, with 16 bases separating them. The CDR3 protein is CASSFWGRVVEAFF. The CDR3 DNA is TGTGCCAGCAGCTTTTGGGGGCGTGTCGTCGAAGCTTTCTTT.

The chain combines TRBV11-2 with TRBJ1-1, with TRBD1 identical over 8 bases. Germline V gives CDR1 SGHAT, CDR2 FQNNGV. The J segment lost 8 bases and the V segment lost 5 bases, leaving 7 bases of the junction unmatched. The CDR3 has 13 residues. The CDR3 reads CASSANRDREAFF. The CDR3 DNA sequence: TGTGCCAGCAGCGCTAACCGGGACAGGGAAGCTTTCTTT.

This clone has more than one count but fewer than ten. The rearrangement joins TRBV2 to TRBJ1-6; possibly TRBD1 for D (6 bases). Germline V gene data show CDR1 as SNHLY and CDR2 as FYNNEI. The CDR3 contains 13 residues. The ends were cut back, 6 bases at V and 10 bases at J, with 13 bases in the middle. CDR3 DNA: TGTGCCAGCAGGCCAGGACAGTCGTCACCCCTCCACTTT. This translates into CASRPGQSSPLHF.

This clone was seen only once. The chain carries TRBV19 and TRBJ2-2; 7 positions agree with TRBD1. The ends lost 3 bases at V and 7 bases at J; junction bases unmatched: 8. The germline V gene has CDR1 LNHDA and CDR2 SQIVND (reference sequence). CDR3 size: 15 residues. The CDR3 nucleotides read TGTGCCAGTAGTATGGGACAGCCAGGGCTCGGGGAGCTGTTTTTT. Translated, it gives CASSMGQPGLGELFF.

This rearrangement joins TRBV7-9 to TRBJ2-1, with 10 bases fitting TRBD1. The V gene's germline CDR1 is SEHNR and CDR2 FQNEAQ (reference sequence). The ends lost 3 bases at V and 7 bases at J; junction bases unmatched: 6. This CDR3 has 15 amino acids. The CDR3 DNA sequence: TGTGCCAGCAGCTTCCGAGACAGGGGGCGTAATGAGCAGTTCTTC. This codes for CASSFRDRGRNEQFF.

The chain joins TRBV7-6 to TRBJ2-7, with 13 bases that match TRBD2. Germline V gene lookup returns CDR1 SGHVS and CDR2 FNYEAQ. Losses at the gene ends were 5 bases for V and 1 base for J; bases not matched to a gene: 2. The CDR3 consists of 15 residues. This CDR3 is CASSPGLAGSYEQYF. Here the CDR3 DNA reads TGTGCCAGCAGCCCGGGACTAGCGGGATCCTACGAGCAGTACTTC.

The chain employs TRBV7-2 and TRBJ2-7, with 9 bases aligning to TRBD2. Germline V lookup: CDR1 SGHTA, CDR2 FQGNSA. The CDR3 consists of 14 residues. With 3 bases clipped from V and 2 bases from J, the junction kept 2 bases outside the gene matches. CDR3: CASSLAGGTYEQYF. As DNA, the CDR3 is TGTGCCAGCAGCTTGGCGGGAGGGACCTACGAGCAGTACTTC.

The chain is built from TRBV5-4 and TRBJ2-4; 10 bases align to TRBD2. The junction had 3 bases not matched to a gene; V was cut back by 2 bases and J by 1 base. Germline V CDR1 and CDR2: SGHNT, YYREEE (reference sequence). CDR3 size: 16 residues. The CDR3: CASSFGSGGAKNIQYF. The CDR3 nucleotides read TGTGCCAGCAGCTTCGGTAGCGGGGGGGCCAAAAACATTCAGTACTTC.

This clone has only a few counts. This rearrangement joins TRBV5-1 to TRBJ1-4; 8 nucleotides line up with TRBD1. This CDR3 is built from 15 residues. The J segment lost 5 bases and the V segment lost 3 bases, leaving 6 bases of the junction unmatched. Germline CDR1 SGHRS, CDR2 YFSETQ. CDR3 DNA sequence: TGCGCCAGCAGCTCGCAGGGGGCGCAGAATGAAAAACTGTTTTTT. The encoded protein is CASSSQGAQNEKLFF.

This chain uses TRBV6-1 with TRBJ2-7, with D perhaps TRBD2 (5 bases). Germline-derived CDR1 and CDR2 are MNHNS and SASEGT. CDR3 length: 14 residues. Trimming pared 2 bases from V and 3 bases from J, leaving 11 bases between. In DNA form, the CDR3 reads TGTGCCAGCAGTGAACCTGGACTGAGCTACGAGCAGTACTTC. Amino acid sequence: CASSEPGLSYEQYF.

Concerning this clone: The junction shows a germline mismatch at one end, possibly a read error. The CDR3: CASSLGEGPLGETQYF. The DNA of the CDR3 is TGTGCTAGCAGCTTAGGGGAGGGGCCCTTGGGAGAGACCCAGTACTTC. The genes are TRBV7-7 and TRBJ2-5, with 7 nucleotides matching TRBD2. The CDR3 totals 16 residues. Per the germline V gene, CDR1 is SSHAT and CDR2 is FNYEAQ (reference sequence).

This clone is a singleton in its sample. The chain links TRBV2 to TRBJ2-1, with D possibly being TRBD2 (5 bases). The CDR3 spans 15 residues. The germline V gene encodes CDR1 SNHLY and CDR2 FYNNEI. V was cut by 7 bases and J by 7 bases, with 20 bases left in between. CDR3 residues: CASKTDSPSSNEQFF. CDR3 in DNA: TGTGCCAGCAAAACGGACTCCCCGTCCTCGAATGAGCAGTTCTTC. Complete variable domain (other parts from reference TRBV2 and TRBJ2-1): EPEVTQTPSHQVTQMGQEVILRCVPISNHLYFYWYRQILGQKVEFLVSFYNNEISEKSEIFDDQFSVERPDGSNFTLKIRSTKLEDSAMYFCASKTDSPSSNEQFFGPGTRLTVL.

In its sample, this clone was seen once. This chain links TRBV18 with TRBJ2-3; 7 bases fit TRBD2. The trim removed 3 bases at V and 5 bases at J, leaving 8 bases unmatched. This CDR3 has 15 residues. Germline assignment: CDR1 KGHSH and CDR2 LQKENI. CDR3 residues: CASSPQRGGRDTQYF. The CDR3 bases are TGTGCCAGCTCACCTCAGCGGGGTGGGAGAGATACGCAGTATTTT.

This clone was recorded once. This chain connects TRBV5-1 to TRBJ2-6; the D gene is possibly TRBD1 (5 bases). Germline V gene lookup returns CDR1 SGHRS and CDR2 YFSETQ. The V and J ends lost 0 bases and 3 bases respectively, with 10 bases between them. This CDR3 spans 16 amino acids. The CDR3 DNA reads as TGCGCCAGCAGCTTGGGGGGCCTTGTTGGGGCCAACGTCCTGACTTTC. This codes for CASSLGGLVGANVLTF.

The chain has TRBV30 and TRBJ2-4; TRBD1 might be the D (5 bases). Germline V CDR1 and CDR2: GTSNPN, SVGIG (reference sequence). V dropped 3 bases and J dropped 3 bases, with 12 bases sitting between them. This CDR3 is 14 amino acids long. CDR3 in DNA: TGTGCCTGGAGACCTAGGGGAAGCAAAAACATTCAGTACTTC. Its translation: CAWRPRGSKNIQYF.

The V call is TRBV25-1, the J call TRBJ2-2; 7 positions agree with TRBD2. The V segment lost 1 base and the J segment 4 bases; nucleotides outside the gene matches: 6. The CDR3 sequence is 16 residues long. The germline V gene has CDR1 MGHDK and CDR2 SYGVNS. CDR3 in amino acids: CASSEWGGAITGELFF. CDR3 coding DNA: TGTGCCAGCAGTGAATGGGGAGGGGCCATCACCGGGGAGCTGTTTTTT.

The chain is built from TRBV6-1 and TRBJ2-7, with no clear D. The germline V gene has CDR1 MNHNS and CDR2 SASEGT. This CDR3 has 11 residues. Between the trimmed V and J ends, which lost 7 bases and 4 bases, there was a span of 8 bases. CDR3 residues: CASNSLYEQYF. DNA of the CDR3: TGTGCCAGCAACAGCTTATACGAGCAGTACTTC.

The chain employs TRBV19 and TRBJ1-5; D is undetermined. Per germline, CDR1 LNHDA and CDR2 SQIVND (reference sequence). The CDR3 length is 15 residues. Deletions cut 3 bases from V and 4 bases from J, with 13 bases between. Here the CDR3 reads CASSMRWRLNQPQHF. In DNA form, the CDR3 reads TGTGCCAGTAGTATGAGGTGGAGACTTAATCAGCCCCAGCATTTT.

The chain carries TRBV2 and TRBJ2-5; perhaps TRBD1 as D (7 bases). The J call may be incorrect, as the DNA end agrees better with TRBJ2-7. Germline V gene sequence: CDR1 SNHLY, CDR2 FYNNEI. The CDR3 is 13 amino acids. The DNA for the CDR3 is TGTGCCAGCAGGGAGGGACAGTCCTACGAGCAGTACTTC. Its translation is CASREGQSYEQYF.

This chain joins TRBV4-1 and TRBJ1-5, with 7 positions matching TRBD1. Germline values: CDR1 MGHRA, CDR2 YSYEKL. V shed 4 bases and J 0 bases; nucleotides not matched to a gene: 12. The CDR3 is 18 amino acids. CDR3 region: CASSRILGTVFSNQPQHF. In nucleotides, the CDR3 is TGCGCCAGCAGCCGGATCCTCGGGACAGTCTTTAGCAATCAGCCCCAGCATTTT.

This CDR3 reads CASSPDRGKLFF. The CDR3 coding sequence is TGTGCCAGCAGCCCTGACCGGGGAAAACTGTTTTTT. This chain links TRBV7-9 with TRBJ1-4; D not certain. Germline loops: CDR1 SEHNR, CDR2 FQNEAQ (reference sequence). CDR3 length equals 12 residues. The V end was cut by 5 bases, the J end by 10 bases, with 11 bases between.

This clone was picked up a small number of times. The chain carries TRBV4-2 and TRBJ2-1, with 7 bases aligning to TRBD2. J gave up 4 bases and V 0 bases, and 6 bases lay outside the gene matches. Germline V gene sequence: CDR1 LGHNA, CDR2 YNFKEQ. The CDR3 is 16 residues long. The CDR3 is CASSQDPGLGYNEQFF. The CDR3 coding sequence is TGTGCCAGCAGCCAAGACCCCGGACTAGGATACAATGAGCAGTTCTTC.

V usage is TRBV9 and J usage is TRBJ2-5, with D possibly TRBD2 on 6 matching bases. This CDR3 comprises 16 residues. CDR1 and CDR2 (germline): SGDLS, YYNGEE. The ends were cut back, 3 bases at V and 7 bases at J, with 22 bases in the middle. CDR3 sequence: CASSAPSRDSLVTQYF. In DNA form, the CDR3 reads TGTGCCAGCAGCGCCCCGAGCCGGGACTCACTTGTGACCCAGTACTTC.

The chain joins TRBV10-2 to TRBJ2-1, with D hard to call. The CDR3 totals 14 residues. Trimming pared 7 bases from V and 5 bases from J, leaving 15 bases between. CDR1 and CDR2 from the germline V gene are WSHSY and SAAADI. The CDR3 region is CASKNIGPNNEQFF. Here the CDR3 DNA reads TGCGCCAGCAAAAACATTGGCCCAAACAATGAGCAGTTCTTC.

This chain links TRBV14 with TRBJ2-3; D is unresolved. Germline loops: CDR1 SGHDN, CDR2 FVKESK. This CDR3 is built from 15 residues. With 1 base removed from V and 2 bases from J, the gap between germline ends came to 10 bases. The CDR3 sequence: CASSQGITDTDTQYF. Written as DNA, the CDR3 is TGTGCCAGCAGCCAAGGAATCACAGACACAGATACGCAGTATTTT.

The CDR3 nucleotides read TGTGCCAGCAGACTCACGAATGTGGGGCAGACCGGGGAGCTGTTTTTT. Translation gives CASRLTNVGQTGELFF. This chain connects TRBV27 to TRBJ2-2; weak D call: TRBD1 (5 bases). The CDR3 is made up of 16 amino acids. The V end was cut by 6 bases, the J end by 5 bases, with 19 bases between. Germline loops: CDR1 MNHEY, CDR2 SMNVEV (reference sequence).